The 27 T cell receptor beta chains below were found in one sample sequenced in a study of shared clonotypes between healthy human individuals (dated by TCRdb to about 2020). The method was the immunoSEQ multiplex PCR assay. TCRdb limited this immuneACCESS table to in-frame rearrangements with V and J called. A share of clones is missing; checked studies link under half to unresolved V genes, and the rest is unexplained. The sample profile shows around 1.9 million clones; roughly 91% of them were found once. The ten largest clonotypes hold roughly 1.7% of the sample. For the CD8 naive samples, CD45RO-negative cells were positively selected for CCR7, yielding a CD45RA+CCR7+ population from which TemRA cells were excluded. The sample consisted of naive CD8+ T cells from PBMCs. The cell subset or site label for this specimen denotes: CD45RA+CCR7+. The origin of the receptors is a man between 18 and 35 years old in good health. Some clones in this sample may be carry-over from other donors' samples.

CDR3 DNA: TGTGCCAGCAGTTCGGGACAGACCTCCTACGAGCAGTACTTC. Residues: CASSSGQTSYEQYF. This chain links TRBV27 with TRBJ2-7; 7 positions agree with TRBD1. This CDR3 has 14 residues. Germline CDR1 and CDR2: MNHEY and SMNVEV (reference sequence). V trimming: 4 bases; J trimming: 0 bases; junction bases outside the gene matches: 3.

For the CDR3, the DNA is TGTGCCAGCAGCCCCGGCTGGTCTAGAGACTACGAGCAGTACTTC. Protein product: CASSPGWSRDYEQYF. The chain combines TRBV7-2 with TRBJ2-7; no firm D call. Trimming shortened V by 5 bases and J by 3 bases, and 17 bases separated the two germline ends. This CDR3 spans 15 amino acids. Germline lookup yields CDR1 SGHTA and CDR2 FQGNSA.

With regard to this clone: The same CDR3 is also encoded by other DNA sequences in this sample. The chain joins TRBV27 to TRBJ2-7, with 7 bases fitting TRBD1. The CDR3 length is 14 residues. J lost 3 bases, V lost 0 bases, and 2 bases had no gene match. Germline CDR1 MNHEY, CDR2 SMNVEV (reference sequence). The CDR3 DNA is TGTGCCAGCAGTTTATCAGGGGGCTTCTACGAGCAGTACTTC. This sequence encodes CASSLSGGFYEQYF.

CDR3 bases: TGTGCCAGCAGCTTAGAGGACAGAGTGGACGGCTACACCTTC. Translating it yields CASSLEDRVDGYTF. The genes are TRBV13 and TRBJ1-2, with D tentatively TRBD1 (6 bases). The CDR3 totals 14 residues. The ends were cut back, 1 base at V and 8 bases at J, with 14 bases in the middle. Germline values: CDR1 PRHDT, CDR2 FYEKMQ (reference sequence).

The chain links TRBV11-2 to TRBJ2-7; the match to TRBD2 covers 11 bases. CDR1 and CDR2 from the germline V gene are SGHAT and FQNNGV. This CDR3 comprises 18 residues. V was clipped by 3 bases and J by 3 bases; unmatched bases: 13. The CDR3: CASSFFTLAGGALYEQYF. Written as DNA, the CDR3 is TGTGCCAGCAGCTTTTTCACCCTAGCGGGAGGTGCCCTCTACGAGCAGTACTTC.

The genes are TRBV7-9 and TRBJ2-1; a possible D gene is TRBD1 (6 bases). V lost 1 base and J lost 4, with 14 bases in between. The CDR3 runs to 16 residues. Per germline, CDR1 SEHNR and CDR2 FQNEAQ (reference sequence). Here the CDR3 reads CASSLGGRDTYNEQFF. In DNA, the CDR3 is TGTGCCAGCAGCTTAGGGGGTCGGGACACTTACAATGAGCAGTTCTTC.

The V gene is TRBV13, the J gene TRBJ2-7; 7 bases fit TRBD2. The length of the CDR3 is 14 residues. Germline V gene data show CDR1 as PRHDT and CDR2 as FYEKMQ (reference sequence). V shed 4 bases and J 4 bases; nucleotides not matched to a gene: 7. Here the CDR3 reads CASSYAGGSYEQYF. The CDR3 DNA reads TGTGCCAGCAGCTACGCCGGCGGGAGTTACGAGCAGTACTTC.

For the CDR3, the DNA is TGTGCCAGCAGTTCCCCGTCGTGGGACGGGCAGTACTTC. Protein product: CASSSPSWDGQYF. The chain joins TRBV6-5 to TRBJ2-7; either TRBD1 or TRBD2 may fit D (5 bases each). CDR1 and CDR2 (germline): MNHEY, SVGAGI. V was shortened by 4 bases and J by 9 bases, with 16 bases between the two germline ends. The CDR3 is 13 residues long.

V is TRBV28 and J is TRBJ1-1, with 7 bases identical to TRBD1. The CDR3 consists of 13 residues. The V and J ends lost 10 bases and 6 bases, in that order; junction bases with no gene match: 11. Germline-derived CDR1 and CDR2 are MDHEN and SYDVKM. CDR3 sequence reads: CATEVRGRAEAFF. For the CDR3, the DNA is TGTGCCACCGAAGTGAGGGGGCGGGCTGAAGCTTTCTTT.

This clone was recorded once. The V and J genes are TRBV28 and TRBJ2-1; D may correspond to TRBD1 or TRBD2 (5 bases each). CDR1 is MDHEN and CDR2 is SYDVKM in the germline V gene. The germline V and J ends were trimmed by 6 bases and 0 bases, with 18 bases remaining between them. The CDR3 totals 17 residues. The CDR3 is CASRPAGTASSYNEQFF. The CDR3 region has the DNA TGTGCCAGCAGGCCAGCCGGGACCGCGAGCTCCTACAATGAGCAGTTCTTC.

The chain carries TRBV2 and TRBJ2-1; 13 bases match TRBD2. This CDR3 contains 16 residues. V gave up 6 bases and J gave up 8 bases; unmatched junction bases: 10. CDR1 and CDR2 from the germline V gene are SNHLY and FYNNEI. The CDR3 protein is CASRLKRTSGSHEQFF. The CDR3, as DNA: TGTGCCAGCAGATTAAAAAGGACTAGCGGGAGCCATGAGCAGTTCTTC.

The count of this clone is one. Other nucleotide sequences from this sample produce the same CDR3. This chain connects TRBV4-3 to TRBJ2-3, with D perhaps TRBD2 (5 bases). Trimming took 1 base from V and 5 from J, leaving 16 bases between them. The germline gives CDR1 LGHNA, CDR2 YSLEER. The CDR3 has 16 residues. Here the CDR3 reads CASSQGPMGVKDTQYF. For the CDR3, the DNA is TGCGCCAGCAGCCAAGGACCTATGGGAGTTAAAGATACGCAGTATTTT.

V and J are TRBV28 and TRBJ1-5, with no clear D. V lost 3 bases and J lost 1, with 7 bases in between. This CDR3 is built from 14 residues. Germline CDR1 reads MDHEN; CDR2 reads SYDVKM. In nucleotides, the CDR3 is TGTGCCAGCAGTTTTTTTCTGAGCAATCAGCCCCAGCATTTT. Its translation is CASSFFLSNQPQHF.

Turning to this clone: The likely explanation is a read error, given a far larger clone one base away. The same CDR3 can be traced to other DNA sequences in this sample. The V gene is TRBV9, the J gene TRBJ1-5; 9 nucleotides agree with TRBD1. V was clipped by 4 bases and J by 0 bases; unmatched bases: 2. Germline lookup yields CDR1 SGDLS and CDR2 YYNGEE. The length of the CDR3 is 15 residues. CDR3 sequence: CASSQTGGSNQPQHF. CDR3 nucleotides: TGTGCCAGCAGCCAGACAGGGGGTAGCAATCAGCCCCAGCATTTT.

This clone was counted once. The same CDR3 can be traced to other DNA sequences in this sample. V gene TRBV5-1 combines with J gene TRBJ2-7; D is uncertain. The germline V gene encodes CDR1 SGHRS and CDR2 YFSETQ. There are 11 residues in the CDR3. Trimming left V 5 bases short and J 3 bases short, with 6 bases between. The CDR3 bases are TGCGCCAGCAGTCCCGGCTACGAGCAGTACTTC. It codes for CASSPGYEQYF.

V is TRBV7-9 and J is TRBJ2-2; no definite D call. The CDR3 length is 16 residues. CDR1 SEHNR and CDR2 FQNEAQ come from the germline V gene (reference sequence). V was clipped by 0 bases and J by 1 base, with 9 bases between them. The CDR3 reads CASSLAAQLNTGELFF. CDR3 nucleotide sequence: TGTGCCAGCAGCTTAGCGGCTCAGCTGAACACCGGGGAGCTGTTTTTT.

The V gene is TRBV7-9, the J gene TRBJ1-3; TRBD1 is a possible D gene (5 bases). V shed 6 bases and J shed 0 bases, with 15 bases lying between them. The CDR3 runs to 16 residues. Germline V gives CDR1 SEHNR, CDR2 FQNEAQ (reference sequence). CDR3 in DNA: TGTGCCAGCAGGCCGACCGGGACCGGCTCTGGAAACACCATATATTTT. Protein: CASRPTGTGSGNTIYF.

This chain uses TRBV11-2 with TRBJ2-3; D call uncertain. Trimming pared 5 bases from V and 6 bases from J, leaving 9 bases between. CDR3 size: 12 residues. CDR1 and CDR2 from the germline V gene are SGHAT and FQNNGV. CDR3: CASSLRWDTQYF. Here the CDR3 DNA reads TGTGCCAGCAGCCTTAGGTGGGATACGCAGTATTTT.

The CDR3 coding sequence is TGTGCCAGCAGCTTAGGACCCGCGGGCACTGAAGCTTTCTTT. This sequence encodes CASSLGPAGTEAFF. V and J are TRBV7-9 and TRBJ1-1; D not resolved. The length of the CDR3 is 14 residues. V gave up 1 base and J gave up 4 bases, with 10 bases separating them. Germline assignment: CDR1 SEHNR and CDR2 FQNEAQ (reference sequence).

This chain joins TRBV5-1 and TRBJ1-2; maybe TRBD1 (5 bases). This CDR3 region has 15 residues. V lost 2 bases and J lost 2, with 13 bases in between. Germline V gives CDR1 SGHRS, CDR2 YFSETQ. For the CDR3, the DNA is TGCGCCAGCAGCTTACAGGAAATACCAAACTATGGCTACACCTTC. This sequence encodes CASSLQEIPNYGYTF.

DNA of the CDR3: TGTGCCAGTAGTAACGCGGAGCACAATGAGCAGTTCTTC. It codes for CASSNAEHNEQFF. The V call is TRBV19, the J call TRBJ2-1; D ambiguous. V lost 4 bases to trimming and J lost 5 bases, with 9 bases between them. This CDR3 region has 13 residues. The germline V gene encodes CDR1 LNHDA and CDR2 SQIVND (reference sequence).

The chain carries TRBV5-6 and TRBJ2-2, with D unclear. The CDR3 is 15 residues long. Germline V lookup: CDR1 SGHDT, CDR2 YYEEEE. Trimming took off 0 bases at V and 5 bases at J, with 11 bases between the two ends. Here the CDR3 reads CASSLGRHFTGELFF. The DNA of the CDR3 is TGTGCCAGCAGCTTGGGTAGACACTTTACCGGGGAGCTGTTTTTT.

This CDR3 is CASSARSLGTAYGYTF. DNA for the CDR3: TGTGCCAGCAGCGCCCGTTCCCTTGGGACAGCATATGGCTACACCTTC. The chain uses TRBV13 and TRBJ1-2; 7 bases are a match to TRBD1. Germline CDR1 PRHDT, CDR2 FYEKMQ (reference sequence). Unmatched junction bases numbered 14, after V lost 5 bases and J lost 5 bases. The length of the CDR3 is 16 residues.

Note on this clone: At one end the junction does not follow the germline gene, possibly because of a read error. The rearrangement links TRBV7-9 to TRBJ2-1; 12 bases are a match to TRBD2. CDR1 is SEHNR and CDR2 is FQNEAQ in the germline V gene (reference sequence). This CDR3 region has 13 residues. CDR3 region: CASRPGLAGTPLF. CDR3 coding DNA: TGTGCCAGCAGACCCGGACTAGCGGGAACCCCGCTCTTC.

V usage is TRBV6-5 and J usage is TRBJ2-3; no firm D call. CDR1 and CDR2 (germline): MNHEY, SVGAGI. This CDR3 contains 14 residues. The V end was cut by 2 bases, the J end by 2 bases, with 8 bases between. This CDR3 is CASSYTSPTDTQYF. CDR3 nucleotide sequence: TGTGCCAGCAGTTACACTTCCCCCACAGATACGCAGTATTTT.

Points on this clone: Other nucleotide sequences from this sample produce the same CDR3. The chain combines TRBV27 with TRBJ2-1; D unresolved. The germline CDR1 and CDR2 sequences are MNHEY and SMNVEV (reference sequence). Between the trimmed V and J ends, which lost 3 bases and 7 bases, there was a span of 7 bases. CDR3 length: 12 residues. CDR3 in amino acids: CASSLSLNEQFF. CDR3 bases: TGTGCCAGCAGTTTGTCTTTGAATGAGCAGTTCTTC.

CDR3 bases: TGTGCCAGCAGCTTGGCCATAGAACAGCCCTCCTACGAGCAGTACTTC. Translating gives CASSLAIEQPSYEQYF. J is TRBJ2-7 and V is TRBV5-4; D is uncertain. Trimming shortened V by 0 bases and J by 0 bases, and 13 bases separated the two germline ends. This CDR3 has 16 residues. Per the germline V gene, CDR1 is SGHNT and CDR2 is YYREEE (reference sequence).